Following are 24 T cell receptor beta chains from one sample sequenced in a study of cytomegalovirus exposure and HLA in healthy donors. Vbeta (60) and Jbeta (13) primers were used in the PCR. Sequencing used immunoSEQ multiplex PCR; TCRdb keeps in-frame clones, though not all of them. In total, the table holds 150,000 to 200,000 clones. Material: PBMCs. The receptors stem from a young man in good health and CMV-seronegative.

This chain connects TRBV19 to TRBJ2-6; D not resolved. CDR1 and CDR2 (germline): LNHDA, SQIVND (reference sequence). This CDR3 region has 16 residues. The V and J ends lost 1 base and 4 bases respectively, with 11 bases between them. CDR3 residues: CASSIVPVSGANVLTF. In DNA, the CDR3 is TGTGCCAGTAGTATAGTCCCAGTCTCGGGGGCCAACGTCCTGACTTTC.

V and J are TRBV7-7 and TRBJ2-3, with TRBD2 as a possible D gene (5 bases). The V end was cut by 9 bases, the J end by 3 bases, with 25 bases between. Germline assignment: CDR1 SSHAT and CDR2 FNYEAQ (reference sequence). CDR3 length equals 17 residues. DNA of the CDR3: TGTGCCAGAGACGCTGAAGCGGATATCCCCTATACAGATACGCAGTATTTT. Translating it yields CARDAEADIPYTDTQYF.

The rearrangement joins TRBV29-1 to TRBJ2-1; 8 nucleotides line up with TRBD2. V trimming: 4 bases; J trimming: 0 bases; junction bases outside the gene matches: 2. Germline CDR1 SQVTM, CDR2 ANQGSEA. The CDR3 is 14 amino acids. The DNA for the CDR3 is TGCAGCGTTGGGGGACTAGTCTCCTACAATGAGCAGTTCTTC. It codes for CSVGGLVSYNEQFF.

V is TRBV15 and J is TRBJ2-6; D is perhaps TRBD2 (7 bases). The germline gives CDR1 LNHNV, CDR2 YYDKDF (reference sequence). The CDR3 totals 21 residues. V was cut by 0 bases and J by 1 base, with 22 bases left in between. The CDR3 protein is CATSRDIRRSGGRSGANVLTF. The DNA of the CDR3 is TGTGCCACCAGCAGAGATATAAGAAGGTCCGGGGGGCGATCTGGGGCCAACGTCCTGACTTTC. The whole variable domain, filled in from reference TRBV15 and TRBJ2-6, reads DAMVIQNPRYQVTQFGKPVTLSCSQTLNHNVMYWYQQKSSQAPKLLFHYYDKDFNNEADTPDNFQSRRPNTSFCFLDIRSPGLGDTAMYLCATSRDIRRSGGRSGANVLTFGAGSRLTVL.

The chain joins TRBV5-6 to TRBJ1-5; D unclear. CDR1 is SGHDT and CDR2 is YYEEEE in the germline V gene. This CDR3 comprises 13 residues. With 4 bases removed from V and 6 bases from J, the gap between germline ends came to 11 bases. CDR3 sequence: CASSTGKGQPQHF. CDR3 DNA sequence: TGTGCCAGCAGCACGGGGAAAGGTCAGCCCCAGCATTTT.

The rearrangement uses TRBV10-1 and TRBJ2-3, with 8 bases lining up with TRBD1. CDR3 size: 15 residues. Germline V gives CDR1 WNHNN, CDR2 SYGVQD (reference sequence). J was trimmed by 1 base and V by 3 bases; bases with no gene match: 3. The CDR3 loop reads CASSDSTGGTDTQYF. The CDR3, as DNA: TGCGCCAGCAGTGACTCGACAGGGGGCACAGATACGCAGTATTTT.

V is TRBV29-1 and J is TRBJ1-1, with no clear D. The CDR3 length is 14 residues. The V and J ends lost 0 bases and 4 bases respectively, with 12 bases between them. CDR1 is SQVTM, CDR2 ANQGSEA, per germline. The CDR3 DNA is TGCAGCGTTGAAGAAGGCGGCACGGGCACTGAAGCTTTCTTT. Protein: CSVEEGGTGTEAFF. Combining the CDR3 with reference TRBV29-1 and TRBJ1-1 gives the whole variable domain SAVISQKPSRDICQRGTSLTIQCQVDSQVTMMFWYRQQPGQSLTLIATANQGSEATYESGFVIDKFPISRPNLTFSTLTVSNMSPEDSSIYLCSVEEGGTGTEAFFGQGTRLTVV.

V and J are TRBV13 and TRBJ1-5; D might be TRBD1 (5 bases). Trimming stripped 1 base from V and 4 bases from J, with 8 bases between. The germline V gene has CDR1 PRHDT and CDR2 FYEKMQ (reference sequence). CDR3 length equals 14 residues. CDR3 sequence: CASSLAGDNQPQHF. DNA of the CDR3: TGTGCCAGCAGCTTAGCGGGGGATAATCAGCCCCAGCATTTT.

The chain is built from TRBV6-1 and TRBJ2-5; 7 nucleotides align to TRBD1. This CDR3 is 14 amino acids long. Germline assignment: CDR1 MNHNS and CDR2 SASEGT. V lost 6 bases to trimming and J lost 5 bases; unmatched junction nucleotides: 9. The CDR3 DNA sequence: TGTGCCAGCAGATCCCTGACAGGGCTGGAGACCCAGTACTTC. Translation gives CASRSLTGLETQYF.

The CDR3 DNA reads as TGTGCCAGCAGTTTATTTGGCCAGATTAGCAATCAGCCCCAGCATTTT. Translating gives CASSLFGQISNQPQHF. This sequence joins TRBV27 and TRBJ1-5; unclear D gene. V lost 1 base, J lost 0 bases, and 10 bases lay in between. Germline values: CDR1 MNHEY, CDR2 SMNVEV (reference sequence). This CDR3 is 16 amino acids long.

The V gene is TRBV28, the J gene TRBJ1-5, with 9 bases fitting TRBD1. The CDR3 has 13 residues. The germline V gene has CDR1 MDHEN and CDR2 SYDVKM. J was trimmed by 6 bases and V by 5 bases; bases with no gene match: 2. DNA of the CDR3: TGTGCCAGCAGTGAACAGGGGGCTCAGCCCCAGCATTTT. Its translation is CASSEQGAQPQHF.

The J gene is TRBJ1-2, the V gene TRBV2; no clear D. The CDR3 length is 12 residues. CDR1 is SNHLY, CDR2 FYNNEI, per germline. The ends were cut back, 5 bases at V and 4 bases at J, with 8 bases in the middle. The CDR3 DNA sequence: TGTGCCAGCAGTCAAACAGTCTATGGCTACACCTTC. This codes for CASSQTVYGYTF.

The rearrangement links TRBV30 to TRBJ2-5; no clear D. The CDR3 extends over 14 amino acids. From germline, CDR1 is GTSNPN and CDR2 SVGIG (reference sequence). V was trimmed by 0 bases and J by 5 bases, leaving 13 bases between them. The CDR3 sequence: CAWSVGGIGETQYF. CDR3 nucleotides: TGTGCCTGGAGTGTAGGCGGAATTGGGGAGACCCAGTACTTC.

The DNA for the CDR3 is TGTGCCAGCAGCTTAAACGTTCGGTTAATGAACACTGAAGCTTTCTTT. It yields the protein CASSLNVRLMNTEAFF. This rearrangement joins TRBV7-2 to TRBJ1-1; the D is unclear. Trimming left V 2 bases short and J 0 bases short, with 13 bases between. CDR1 and CDR2 (germline): SGHTA, FQGNSA. The CDR3 sequence is 16 residues long.

Here the CDR3 reads CASRNPGNYGYTF. CDR3 coding DNA: TGTGCCAGTAGGAATCCGGGGAACTATGGCTACACCTTC. This chain connects TRBV19 to TRBJ1-2; D remains unclear. The CDR3 spans 13 residues. V lost 6 bases to trimming and J lost 2 bases, with 10 bases between them. The germline V gene has CDR1 LNHDA and CDR2 SQIVND (reference sequence).

This chain connects TRBV30 to TRBJ1-5; D not certain. Germline V CDR1 and CDR2: GTSNPN, SVGIG (reference sequence). V lost 0 bases, J lost 5 bases, and 8 bases lay in between. The CDR3 extends over 13 amino acids. The CDR3 loop reads CAWSVRSDQPQHF. CDR3 DNA sequence: TGTGCCTGGAGTGTCCGCAGTGATCAGCCCCAGCATTTT.

This rearrangement joins TRBV27 to TRBJ1-4; 8 positions agree with TRBD1. Germline values: CDR1 MNHEY, CDR2 SMNVEV (reference sequence). Trimming removed 3 bases from V and 8 bases from J; junction bases left unmatched: 8. The CDR3 runs to 15 residues. The CDR3 region is CASSFRGQGGEKLFF. CDR3 DNA: TGTGCCAGCAGTTTCCGCGGACAGGGAGGGGAAAAACTGTTTTTT.

The genes are TRBV29-1 and TRBJ2-7; 8 nucleotides align to TRBD2. Germline V gene data show CDR1 as SQVTM and CDR2 as ANQGSEA. Unmatched junction bases numbered 7, after V lost 0 bases and J lost 3 bases. The CDR3 loop spans 15 amino acids. CDR3 sequence: CSVEEGLAGHYEQYF. CDR3 bases: TGCAGCGTTGAAGAAGGGCTAGCGGGCCACTACGAGCAGTACTTC.

The rearrangement links TRBV27 to TRBJ2-7; 7 bases are shared with TRBD1. V gave up 5 bases and J gave up 2 bases; unmatched junction bases: 3. In germline, CDR1 is MNHEY, CDR2 SMNVEV (reference sequence). The CDR3 is made up of 13 amino acids. Written as DNA, the CDR3 is TGTGCCAGCAGTCCAGGACAGGCCTACGAGCAGTACTTC. Its translation: CASSPGQAYEQYF.

This chain's CDR3 is CASIDGGRLIYGYTF. CDR3 coding DNA: TGTGCCAGCATCGATGGGGGCCGCCTAATCTATGGCTACACCTTC. The chain employs TRBV28 and TRBJ1-2; tentatively, D is TRBD1 (6 bases). The germline gives CDR1 MDHEN, CDR2 SYDVKM. V was shortened by 7 bases and J by 4 bases, with 19 bases between the two germline ends. This CDR3 is built from 15 residues.

V and J are TRBV23-1 and TRBJ1-2; TRBD1 is a possible D gene (6 bases). TRBV23-1 is sorted into the ORF group, with uncertain function. V lost 11 bases and J 0 bases, leaving 16 bases between the germline ends. CDR3 size: 14 residues. The CDR3 DNA reads TGCGCCCGAAGAGGGGACAACTCTAACTATGGCTACACCTTC. Translated: CARRGDNSNYGYTF.

This sequence joins TRBV13 and TRBJ2-3; D may be TRBD1 (5 bases). V lost 1 base and J 1 base, leaving 15 bases between the germline ends. CDR1 is PRHDT, CDR2 FYEKMQ, per germline (reference sequence). The CDR3 has 17 amino acids. The CDR3 DNA reads as TGTGCCAGCAGCTTAGAAAGATGGGGCGGTGGCACAGATACGCAGTATTTT. It is translated as CASSLERWGGGTDTQYF.

The chain employs TRBV2 and TRBJ1-4, with a tentative D call TRBD1 (5 bases). V gave up 6 bases and J gave up 7 bases, with 24 bases separating them. The CDR3 has 17 residues. CDR1 is SNHLY and CDR2 is FYNNEI in the germline V gene. The CDR3 here is CASSDLGGGPVGEKLFF. In DNA form, the CDR3 reads TGTGCCAGCAGCGACCTTGGGGGGGGTCCAGTAGGTGAAAAACTGTTTTTT.

The rearrangement uses TRBV5-6 and TRBJ1-1; D remains ambiguous. Germline CDR1 SGHDT, CDR2 YYEEEE. The CDR3 covers 15 residues. The germline V and J ends were trimmed by 0 bases and 4 bases, with 13 bases remaining between them. The CDR3 protein is CASSLGGVRGTEAFF. The CDR3 DNA is TGTGCCAGCAGCTTGGGCGGGGTTCGGGGCACTGAAGCTTTCTTT.